This T cell receptor (beta chain) was sequenced during a study of tumor-infiltrating lymphocytes in localized non-small cell lung cancer. Study-level information: Some samples were collected after neoadjuvant chemotherapy; smokers, never-smokers and several histologies were included. Study results and limitations: Tumors had more T cell infiltration than uninvolved lung, per TCRbeta sequencing and CD3 counts.

V gave up 2 bases and J gave up 3 bases, with 10 bases separating them. Germline CDR1 is MNHNY and CDR2 is SVGAGI (reference sequence). CDR3 length: 14 residues. Turning to this clone: Its antigen is undetermined.

Libraries were prepared by immunoSEQ multiplex PCR; TCRdb keeps only in-frame clonotypes and omits some of them. Found here are around 10,000 clones, 72% of them singletons; the top ten hold roughly 14%. The sequencing sample was made of lung tumor tissue. J is TRBJ1-1 and V is TRBV6-6; a weak D match, TRBD1 (6 bases). The sequence derives from a human donor with non-small cell lung cancer. The CDR3 DNA sequence: TGTGCCAGCAGTTACAGGAGGGGGGACACTGAAGCTTTCTTT. Its translation: CASSYRRGDTEAFF.